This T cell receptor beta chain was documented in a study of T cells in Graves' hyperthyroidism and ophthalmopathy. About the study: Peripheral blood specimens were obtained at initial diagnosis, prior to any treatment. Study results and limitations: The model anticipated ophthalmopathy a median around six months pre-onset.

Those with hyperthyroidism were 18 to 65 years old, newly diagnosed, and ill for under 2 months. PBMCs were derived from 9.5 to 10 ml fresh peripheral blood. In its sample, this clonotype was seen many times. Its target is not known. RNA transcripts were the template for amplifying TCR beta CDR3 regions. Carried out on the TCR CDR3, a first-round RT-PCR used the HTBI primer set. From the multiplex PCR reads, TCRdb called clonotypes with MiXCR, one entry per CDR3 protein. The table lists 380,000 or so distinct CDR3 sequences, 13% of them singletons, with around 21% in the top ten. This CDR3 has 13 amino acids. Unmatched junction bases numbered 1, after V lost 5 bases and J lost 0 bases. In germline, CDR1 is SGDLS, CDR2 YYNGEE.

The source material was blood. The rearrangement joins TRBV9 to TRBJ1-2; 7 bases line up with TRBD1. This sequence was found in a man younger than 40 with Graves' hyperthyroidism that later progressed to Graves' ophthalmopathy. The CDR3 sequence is CASRGQANYGYTF. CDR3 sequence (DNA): TGTGCCAGCAGAGGACAGGCTAACTATGGCTACACCTTC.